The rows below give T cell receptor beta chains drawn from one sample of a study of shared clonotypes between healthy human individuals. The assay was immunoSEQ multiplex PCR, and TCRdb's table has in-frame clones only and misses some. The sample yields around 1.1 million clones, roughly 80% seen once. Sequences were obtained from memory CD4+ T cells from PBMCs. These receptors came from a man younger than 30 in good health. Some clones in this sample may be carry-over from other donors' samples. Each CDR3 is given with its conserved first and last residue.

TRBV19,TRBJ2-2,CASSIERLLNTGELFF
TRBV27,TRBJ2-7,CASSPQGWAYEQYF
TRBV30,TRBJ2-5,CAGGGSFQETQYF
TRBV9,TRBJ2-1,CASSVTGTGYNEQFF
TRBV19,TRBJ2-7,CASSVGYEQYF
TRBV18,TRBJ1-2,CASSANTGDANYGYTF
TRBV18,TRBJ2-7,CASSQGQGGSYEQYF
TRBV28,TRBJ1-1,CASSRGLNTEAFF
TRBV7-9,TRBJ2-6,CASSRTFSGANVLTF
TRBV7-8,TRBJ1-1,CASSLRTGGLGTEAFF
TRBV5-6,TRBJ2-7,CASTPGWGHEQYF
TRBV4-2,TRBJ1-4,CASSPGPENEKLFF
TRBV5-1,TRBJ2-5,CASNVQGREETQYF
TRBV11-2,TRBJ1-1,CASSSLGQGAAEAFF
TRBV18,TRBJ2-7,CASSPREAYEQYF
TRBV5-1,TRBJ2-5,CASSSLTGWTETQYF
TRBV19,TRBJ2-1,CASSNGGSEDEQFF
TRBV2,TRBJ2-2,CASSGLAPQVGELFF
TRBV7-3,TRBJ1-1,CASSSTGVNTEAFF
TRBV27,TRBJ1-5,CASSATGGQPQHF
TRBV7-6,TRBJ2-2,CASSPTERGTGELFF
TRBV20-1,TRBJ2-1,CSAFQGRYGFF
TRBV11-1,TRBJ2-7,CASSFPKTGTGSYEQYF
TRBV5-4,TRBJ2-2,CASSLRPNTGELFF
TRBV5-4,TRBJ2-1,CASSSPRGNEQFF
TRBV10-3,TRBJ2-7,CAISERTLYEQYF
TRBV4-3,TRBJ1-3,CASSQDYPGTGANTIYF
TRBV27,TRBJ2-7,CASSSGLGGPSYQQYF
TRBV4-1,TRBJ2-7,CASSQGPASGLYEQYF
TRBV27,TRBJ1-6,CASSFRDRNSPLHF
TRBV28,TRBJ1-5,CASSGLGRVQPQHF
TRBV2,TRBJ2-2,CASSVLAGNTGELFF
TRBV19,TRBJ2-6,CATKTRTGSSGANVLTF
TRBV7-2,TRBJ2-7,CASSSEAGYVKQYF
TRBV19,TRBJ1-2,CASSIDRGQGGYTF
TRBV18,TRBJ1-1,CASSPGPEAFF
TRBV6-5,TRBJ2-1,CASKYRRTYNEQFF
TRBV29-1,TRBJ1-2,CSVEQDFYTF
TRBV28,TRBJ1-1,CASTTGGSSTEAFF
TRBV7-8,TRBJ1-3,CASSSTGDSGNTIYF
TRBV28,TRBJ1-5,CASSPDSRFGQPQHF
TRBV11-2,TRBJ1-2,CASSQETAGFGYTF
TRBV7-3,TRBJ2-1,CASSLGTSGSNEQFF
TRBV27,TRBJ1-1,CASSLTTGSTEAFF
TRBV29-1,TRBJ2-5,CSAMKNRYRGYQETQYF
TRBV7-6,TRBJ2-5,CASSSQETQYF
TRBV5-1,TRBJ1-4,CASSLGRTGNEKLFF
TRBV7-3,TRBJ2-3,CASSSDHTDTQYF
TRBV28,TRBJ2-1,CASSFRTYNEQFF
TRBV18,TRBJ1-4,CASSPPSDGEKLFF
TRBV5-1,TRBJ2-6,CASSLGTGAWANVLTF
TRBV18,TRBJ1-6,CASSPQDADNSPLHF
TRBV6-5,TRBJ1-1,CASSLDRGNTEAFF
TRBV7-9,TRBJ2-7,CASSLMTSGSSEQYF